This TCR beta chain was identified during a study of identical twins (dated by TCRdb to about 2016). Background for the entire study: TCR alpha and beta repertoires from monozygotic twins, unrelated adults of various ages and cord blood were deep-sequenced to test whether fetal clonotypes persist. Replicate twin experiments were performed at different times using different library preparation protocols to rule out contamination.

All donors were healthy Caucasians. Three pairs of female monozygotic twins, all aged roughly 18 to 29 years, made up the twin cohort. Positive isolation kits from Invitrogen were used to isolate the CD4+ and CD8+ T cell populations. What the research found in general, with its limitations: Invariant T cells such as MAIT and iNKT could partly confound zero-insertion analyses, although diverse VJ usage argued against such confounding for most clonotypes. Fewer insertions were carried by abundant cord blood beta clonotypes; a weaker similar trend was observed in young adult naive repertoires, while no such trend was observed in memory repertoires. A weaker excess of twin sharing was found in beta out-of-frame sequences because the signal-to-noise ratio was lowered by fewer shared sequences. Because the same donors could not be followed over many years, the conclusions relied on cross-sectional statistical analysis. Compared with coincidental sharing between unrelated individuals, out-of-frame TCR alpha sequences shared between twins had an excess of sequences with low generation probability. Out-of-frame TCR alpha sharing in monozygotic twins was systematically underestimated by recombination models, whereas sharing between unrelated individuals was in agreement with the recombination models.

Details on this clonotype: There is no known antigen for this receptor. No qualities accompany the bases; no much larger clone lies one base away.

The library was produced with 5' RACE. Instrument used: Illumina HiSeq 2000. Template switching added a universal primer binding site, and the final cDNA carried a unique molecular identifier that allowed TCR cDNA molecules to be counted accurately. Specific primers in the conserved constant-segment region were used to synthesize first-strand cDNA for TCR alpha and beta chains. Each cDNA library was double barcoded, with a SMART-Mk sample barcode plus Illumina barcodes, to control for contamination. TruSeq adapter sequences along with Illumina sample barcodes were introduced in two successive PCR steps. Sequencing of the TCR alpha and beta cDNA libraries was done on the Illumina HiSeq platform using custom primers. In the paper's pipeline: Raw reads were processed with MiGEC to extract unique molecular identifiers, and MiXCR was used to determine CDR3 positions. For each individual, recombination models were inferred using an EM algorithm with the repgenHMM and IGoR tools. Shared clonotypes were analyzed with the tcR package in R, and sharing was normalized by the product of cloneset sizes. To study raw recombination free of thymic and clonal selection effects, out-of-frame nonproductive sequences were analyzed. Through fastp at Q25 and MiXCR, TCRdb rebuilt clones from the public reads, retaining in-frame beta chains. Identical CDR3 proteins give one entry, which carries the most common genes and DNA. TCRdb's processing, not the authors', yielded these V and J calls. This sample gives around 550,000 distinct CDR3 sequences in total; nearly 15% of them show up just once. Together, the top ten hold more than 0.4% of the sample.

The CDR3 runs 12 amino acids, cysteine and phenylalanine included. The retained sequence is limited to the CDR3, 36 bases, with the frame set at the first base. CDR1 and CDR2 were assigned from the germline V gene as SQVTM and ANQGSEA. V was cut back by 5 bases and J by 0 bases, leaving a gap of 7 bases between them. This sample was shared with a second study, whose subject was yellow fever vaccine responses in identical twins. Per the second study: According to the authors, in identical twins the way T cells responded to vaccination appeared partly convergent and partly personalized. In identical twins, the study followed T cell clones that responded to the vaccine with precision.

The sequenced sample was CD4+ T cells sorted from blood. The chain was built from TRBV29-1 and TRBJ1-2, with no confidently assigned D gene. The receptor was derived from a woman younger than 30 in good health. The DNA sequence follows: TGCAGCGTTCGCAGAGCTAACTATGGCTACACCTTC. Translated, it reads CSVRRANYGYTF.